Detailed here is one T cell receptor (beta chain). The table lists this clonotype with many counts. Its binding antigen is unknown. Base qualities are not recorded, but no much larger clone differs from it by a single base. Reading the label with the study, this specimen's time point is: newly diagnosed GD, antithyroid drugs for less than 3 months. For both TCR sequencing and RNA sequencing, RNA was extracted from PBMCs using TRIzol. The diagnosis of Graves' disease was made according to American Thyroid Association guidelines. Patients were recruited from an endocrinology department in Xi'an, China. Each patient gave 7.5 to 10 milliliters of peripheral blood, collected in an EDTA anticoagulant tube. PBMCs were isolated by Ficoll Paque Plus density gradient separation without further T cell sorting. An Agilent 2100 Bioanalyzer and agarose gel were used to check RNA quality, while a NanoDrop 2000 measured RNA concentration.

This entry is derived from a study of regulatory T cells in long-lasting Graves disease (dated by TCRdb to the early 2020s). General notes on the study: Newly diagnosed Graves' disease patients had taken antithyroid drugs for less than 3 months. Persistent Graves' disease patients were compared with newly diagnosed Graves' disease patients by peripheral blood TCR sequencing and RNA sequencing. The study was registered as a clinical trial and conducted in China. A total of about 35 samples underwent TCR sequencing, from 13 patients with persistent Graves' disease and 20 or so patients with newly diagnosed Graves' disease. The full study reports these points: The authors noted that the small sample size was a limitation that may lower accuracy. Persistent Graves' disease patients showed lower TCR Shannon entropy and fewer highly expanded clones than newly diagnosed patients, suggesting clonal expansion. Sequencing and analysis were limited to the TCR beta chain. Persistent disease showed preferential use of TRBV28, TRBJ1-2 and TRBJ2-5, whereas newly diagnosed disease favored TRBV20-1 and TRBJ2-1. The study examined only peripheral blood because the primary lesion, thyroid tissue, could not be accessed. More public clonotypes were shared among persistent patients (fewer than 3,000) than among newly diagnosed patients (966).

V sheds 8 bases and J sheds 0 bases, leaving 22 bases between their ends. Including the terminal cysteine and phenylalanine, the CDR3 comprises 17 residues. Kept here is only the CDR3 DNA, which spans 51 bases and is read in frame from base 1. The germline V gene specifies ENHRY as CDR1 and SYGVKD as CDR2. Libraries were made using multiplex PCR. The sequencer was an Illumina HiSeq 4000. iRepertoire HTBI primers and Arm-PCR amplification of CDR3 regions were used to construct TCR beta libraries. Before sequencing, the PCR products went through gel purification. Processing in the source paper ran as follows. Gene usage analysis of CDR3 amino acid clonotypes used the approximately 56 TRBV and fewer than 15 TRBJ segments found across samples. Filtered high-quality paired reads were merged into contigs using COPE and FqMerger. BLAST was used to align contigs to the IMGT TRBV, TRBD and TRBJ reference genes, and CDR3 was defined following IMGT. Highly expanded clones were defined as clonotypes with a frequency above 0.1%. Repertoire diversity was measured by Shannon entropy, and V-J evenness by the Gini coefficient. Clonotypes shared by more than one individual were considered public. TCRdb trimmed public reads at Q25 via fastp, called clones via MiXCR and kept in-frame beta chains. A single entry per CDR3 protein holds the most common genes and DNA from its merged rows. TCRdb, rather than the study authors, made the V and J calls. The sample table shows 550,000 or so distinct CDR3 sequences, and around 13% are seen once. Together, the top ten hold over 7% of the sample.

This same sample was also part of a study on T cells in Graves' hyperthyroidism and ophthalmopathy. Taken from the second paper: Graves' hyperthyroidism was defined as stable when no progression to ophthalmopathy occurred over 18 months of follow-up. Hyperthyroidism patients were newly diagnosed, with disease duration under 2 months, and aged 18 to 65 years. Exclusion was applied to patients with uncontrolled infections, other autoimmune diseases, pregnancy or lactation. Diagnoses relied on clinical symptoms, serum thyroxine and TRAb, thyroid ultrasound and orbital computed tomography. The first round of RT-PCR for the TCR CDR3 was performed with the HTBI primer set and the Qiagen OneStep RT-PCR kit. Most expanded thyroid clonotypes (frequency above 0.001) were also detected in blood, suggesting blood repertoires may reflect thyroid immune responses. A 13 V-J signature model separated ophthalmopathy from stable hyperthyroidism, with approximately 87% sensitivity and around 84% specificity in cross-validation and 80%/75% in testing. In validation, the model predicted progression to ophthalmopathy a median of approximately 6.3 months before onset, with about 67% sensitivity and roughly 79% specificity. TCR V-J signatures able to tell the groups apart were searched for in a discovery cohort of 90 to 100 patients, of whom 43 had Graves' ophthalmopathy and some 60 had stable Graves' hyperthyroidism. An independent validation cohort of around 20 hyperthyroidism patients and 17 patients who later progressed to ophthalmopathy tested prospective prediction of ophthalmopathy. The roughly 94 discovery patients were randomly split 7:3 into training and test sets. The study also compared thyroid tissue and blood T-cell repertoires from a handful of Graves' hyperthyroidism patients. After blood sampling, hyperthyroidism patients were treated with methimazole at a starting dose of 30 mg daily, and ophthalmopathy patients were treated with high-dose intravenous methylprednisolone. Libraries were constructed in a second round of multiplex PCR, after which size selection and purification were performed. Paired-end sequencing of the libraries was performed with 100 bp reads on an Illumina HiSeq2000. SOAPnuke was used to process the raw data, with reads discarded if the reads contained adapters or uncalled bases, had a mean Phred below 15, or lacked an exact constant-primer or identifier match. COPE v1.2.5 was used to merge the high-quality paired reads, and each unique nucleotide sequence was defined as a clonotype. MiTCR v1.1 was used to align the clonotypes against IMGT TRBV, TRBD and TRBJ reference segments. The analysis was restricted to V-J combinations with a frequency above 0.0001, which together covered 99% to 99.2% of the repertoires. The TCS score was defined as F50 (clonal expansion) divided by E x V (chaos), with BLOSUM62-based TCRdist calculated between CDR3 peptides within each V-J. Welch's t-statistics and random forest reduced around 510 V-J features to 13, which were used in a naive Bayes classifier (R e1071). Sample size was not statistically predetermined, and blinding of investigators to group allocation was not performed. The paper reports TCR Vbeta CDR3 sequencing of roughly 140 peripheral blood samples: approximately 41 ophthalmopathy, some 80 hyperthyroidism and some 17 progressor patients.

The sequence was collected from a woman younger than 45 with Graves disease. Donor details come from another sample of the same person, matched by shared clones. The V and J segments used are TRBV10-3 and TRBJ1-1; a weak D assignment points to TRBD1 (6 bases agree). Sequences were derived from peripheral blood mononuclear cells (PBMCs), sampled at new diagnosis, from a patient treated with antithyroid drugs. The DNA sequence follows: TGTGCCATCGGTGCAGGGGCAGGGAGCCAAATGAACACTGAAGCTTTCTTT. It is translated as CAIGAGAGSQMNTEAFF.